This T cell receptor beta chain was captured in a study of regulatory T cells in long-lasting Graves disease. Trimming removed 6 bases from V and 2 bases from J, with 10 bases in between. CDR1 is ENHRY and CDR2 is SYGVKD in the germline V gene. This CDR3 comprises 13 residues. This clonotype was recorded many times. Its antigen is not identified. In building TCR beta libraries, iRepertoire HTBI primers were used together with Arm-PCR of CDR3 regions. One entry per CDR3 protein, called by TCRdb with MiXCR from the multiplex PCR reads. The sample yields under 450,000 distinct CDR3 sequences, about 17% seen once. Time point given: newly diagnosed GD, antithyroid drugs for less than 3 months. The TCR library was made from RNA that had been extracted from PBMCs in TRIzol. A blood draw put about 9 milliliters of peripheral blood into EDTA tubes. Study findings and constraints: More public clonotypes were shared by persistent patients (approximately 3,000) than by new patients (roughly 970).

These data were also filed under a second study, of T cells in Graves' hyperthyroidism and ophthalmopathy.

This clonotype was obtained from a woman aged 18-29 years with Graves disease. The sample in question was peripheral blood mononuclear cells (PBMCs), obtained at new diagnosis, from a patient treated with antithyroid drugs. The genes are TRBV10-3 and TRBJ2-5; D not resolved. CDR3 nucleotides: TGTGCCATCAGGGGCAGTAATCAAGAGACCCAGTACTTC. Translated, it gives CAIRGSNQETQYF.